The 9 T cell receptor beta chains in this list originate from one sample, sequenced in a study of blood T cell repertoires in COVID-19. TCRdb's table, derived via immunoSEQ multiplex PCR, lists solely in-frame clones and lacks some. The sample yields 180,000 or so clones, roughly 76% seen once. Sequences were obtained from peripheral blood. The receptors were gathered from a woman aged 45-65 years with active or convalescent COVID-19.

A word on this clone: Additional DNA sequences in this sample encode the identical CDR3. The CDR3 nucleotides read TGTGCCACCAGCAGGGACAGAGCTAACTATGGCTACACCTTC. Amino acid sequence: CATSRDRANYGYTF. The gene calls are TRBV15 and TRBJ1-2, with a possible D match to TRBD1 (6 bases). Trimming shortened V by 3 bases and J by 0 bases, and 8 bases separated the two germline ends. This CDR3 is 14 amino acids long. Germline V gene sequence: CDR1 LNHNV, CDR2 YYDKDF (reference sequence).

The DNA of the CDR3 is TGTGCCAGCAGCTTGTTCCAGGGGACCCTGAACACTGAAGCTTTCTTT. Protein product: CASSLFQGTLNTEAFF. The V gene is TRBV5-6, the J gene TRBJ1-1, with D maybe TRBD1 (6 bases). Trimming removed 1 base at V and 0 bases at J, with 13 bases between. The CDR3 loop spans 16 amino acids. Germline CDR1 reads SGHDT; CDR2 reads YYEEEE.

The rearrangement joins TRBV30 to TRBJ1-3; the D gene is possibly TRBD1 (5 bases). The V gene lost 4 bases and the J gene lost 7 bases, with 17 bases spanning the gap. The CDR3 extends over 14 amino acids. The germline CDR1 and CDR2 sequences are GTSNPN and SVGIG (reference sequence). DNA for the CDR3: TGTGCCTGGAACACCCGGGGGGTTGGGAACACCATATATTTT. Encoded protein: CAWNTRGVGNTIYF. The full variable domain, with the rest looked up from reference TRBV30 and TRBJ1-3, is SQTIHQWPATLVQPVGSPLSLECTVEGTSNPNLYWYRQAAGRGLQLLFYSVGIGQISSEVPQNLSASRPQDRQFILSSKKLLLSDSGFYLCAWNTRGVGNTIYFGEGSWLTVV.

The chain joins TRBV25-1 to TRBJ1-2, with no clear D. Germline values: CDR1 MGHDK, CDR2 SYGVNS. The CDR3 totals 13 residues. The V gene lost 1 base and the J gene lost 7 bases, with 10 bases spanning the gap. The CDR3 bases are TGTGCCAGCAGTGAATGGGGAGGATCTGGCTACACCTTC. The encoded protein is CASSEWGGSGYTF.

The J gene is TRBJ2-2, the V gene TRBV6-4, with 8 bases fitting TRBD2. The CDR3 has 14 residues. J gave up 7 bases and V 6 bases, and 7 bases lay outside the gene matches. Germline-derived CDR1 and CDR2 are MRHNA and SNTAGT. In nucleotides, the CDR3 is TGTGCCAGCAGGCTAAGCGGGAGTGGCGGGGAGCTGTTTTTT. It specifies CASRLSGSGGELFF.

The CDR3 DNA is TGTGCCAGCAGCGCGACAGGGGGCGGGGGCATTCAGTACTTC. It translates to CASSATGGGGIQYF. The rearrangement links TRBV7-2 to TRBJ2-4; 10 bases line up with TRBD1. The CDR3 length is 14 residues. Germline-derived CDR1 and CDR2 are SGHTA and FQGNSA. Trimming cost V 5 bases and J 9 bases; bases outside gene matches: 7.

The chain is built from TRBV6-5 and TRBJ2-1; 8 nucleotides line up with TRBD1. The CDR3 spans 15 residues. Germline CDR1 is MNHEY and CDR2 is SVGAGI. The ends lost 7 bases at V and 7 bases at J; junction bases unmatched: 12. The CDR3 DNA is TGTGCCAGCAACCGAGGGGGCACAGGGGGGAATGAGCAGTTCTTC. Encoded protein: CASNRGGTGGNEQFF.

The chain uses TRBV15 and TRBJ1-5; 7 nucleotides match TRBD1. Germline assignment: CDR1 LNHNV and CDR2 YYDKDF (reference sequence). V lost 1 base to trimming and J lost 4 bases; unmatched junction nucleotides: 7. This CDR3 has 16 amino acids. The CDR3 here is CATSRGNRDRNQPQHF. For the CDR3, the DNA is TGTGCCACCAGCAGAGGCAACCGGGACAGAAATCAGCCCCAGCATTTT. Based on the CDR3 plus reference TRBV15 and TRBJ1-5, the full variable domain is DAMVIQNPRYQVTQFGKPVTLSCSQTLNHNVMYWYQQKSSQAPKLLFHYYDKDFNNEADTPDNFQSRRPNTSFCFLDIRSPGLGDTAMYLCATSRGNRDRNQPQHFGDGTRLSIL.

This chain uses TRBV19 with TRBJ2-2; no definite D call. V dropped 2 bases and J dropped 3 bases, with 7 bases sitting between them. There are 14 residues in the CDR3. From germline, CDR1 is LNHDA and CDR2 SQIVND (reference sequence). For the CDR3, the DNA is TGTGCCAGTAGTATAAGGCAGGACACCGGGGAGCTGTTTTTT. Translating it yields CASSIRQDTGELFF.